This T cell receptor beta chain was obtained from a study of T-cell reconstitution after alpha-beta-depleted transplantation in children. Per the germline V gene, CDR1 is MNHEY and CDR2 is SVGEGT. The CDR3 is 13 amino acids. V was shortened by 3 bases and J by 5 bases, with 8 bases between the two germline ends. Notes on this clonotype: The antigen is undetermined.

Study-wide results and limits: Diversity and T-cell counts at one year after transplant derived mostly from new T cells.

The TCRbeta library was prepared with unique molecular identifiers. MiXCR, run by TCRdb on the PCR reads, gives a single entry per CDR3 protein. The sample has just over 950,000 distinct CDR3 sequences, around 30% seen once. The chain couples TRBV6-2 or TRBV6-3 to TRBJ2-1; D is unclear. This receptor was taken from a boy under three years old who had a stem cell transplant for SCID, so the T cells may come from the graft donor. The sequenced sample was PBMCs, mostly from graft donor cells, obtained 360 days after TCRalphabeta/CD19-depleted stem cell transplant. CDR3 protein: CASSYLSNNEQFF. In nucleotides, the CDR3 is TGTGCCAGCAGTTATCTTTCGAACAATGAGCAGTTCTTC.